This is a list of T cell receptor beta chains from one sample in a study of blood T cell repertoires in COVID-19. Clones were read by immunoSEQ multiplex PCR, and TCRdb kept only the in-frame ones, dropping some. The sample holds more than 350,000 clones, 70% to 90% seen once. Material: peripheral blood. Receptor source: a woman aged 25 to 45 with COVID-19, enrolled during active disease. Both conserved end residues are part of each CDR3. The D gene is left open where the match is weak. For some rows the clone size is stated as once, few or many, or as a class when expanded; others skip it.

clone size	V gene	D gene	J gene	CDR3 protein	CDR3 DNA
NA	TRBV28	TRBD1	TRBJ2-7	CASSDRAYEQYF	TGTGCCAGCTCGGACAGGGCCTACGAGCAGTACTTC
few	TRBV7-8	TRBD1	TRBJ1-2	CASSVQQGASYGYTF	TGTGCCAGCAGCGTCCAACAGGGGGCGAGCTATGGCTACACCTTC
NA	TRBV28	NA	TRBJ1-2	CASSRHFGGQGAGYTF	TGTGCCAGCAGCCGCCATTTTGGCGGGCAAGGTGCTGGCTACACCTTC
NA	TRBV10-3	TRBD2	TRBJ2-1	CATKGTSDSNEQFF	TGTGCCACCAAGGGGACTAGCGACAGCAATGAGCAGTTCTTC
once	TRBV4-2	TRBD2	TRBJ2-7	CASSQSGSLSYEQYF	TGTGCCAGCAGCCAAAGCGGGAGCCTTTCCTACGAGCAGTACTTC
NA	TRBV19	NA	TRBJ1-1	CASSIKGGEAFF	TGTGCCAGTAGTATCAAGGGAGGTGAAGCTTTCTTT
NA	TRBV7-6	TRBD2	TRBJ2-7	CASSLWTSETYEQYF	TGTGCCAGCAGCTTATGGACTAGCGAAACCTACGAGCAGTACTTC
NA	TRBV3-1/TRBV3-2	TRBD2	TRBJ2-5	CASSLRLAGSKETQYF	TGTGCCAGCAGCCTCCGACTAGCGGGATCGAAAGAGACCCAGTACTTC
NA	TRBV3-1/TRBV3-2	NA	TRBJ1-5	CASSQDRVRAPQHF	TGTGCCAGCAGCCAAGATCGGGTCAGGGCCCCCCAGCATTTT
NA	TRBV18	NA	TRBJ2-1	CASSPVYPFDEQFF	TGTGCCAGCTCACCGGTCTACCCCTTTGATGAGCAGTTCTTC
NA	TRBV12-2	NA	TRBJ1-5	CASRLDRRRPPDSNQPQHF	TGTGCAAGTCGCTTAGACAGGCGGAGACCCCCAGATAGCAATCAGCCCCAGCATTTT
NA	TRBV7-6	TRBD2	TRBJ2-7	CASSLGASGPYEQYF	TGTGCCAGCAGCTTAGGAGCTAGCGGACCCTACGAGCAGTACTTC
NA	TRBV11-2	TRBD2	TRBJ2-1	CASTPGGNEQFF	TGTGCCAGCACCCCGGGGGGCAATGAGCAGTTCTTC
NA	TRBV28	TRBD2	TRBJ2-1	CASSLWAGAGEGEQFF	TGTGCCAGCAGTTTATGGGCCGGAGCGGGAGAGGGAGAGCAGTTCTTC
NA	TRBV29-1	TRBD2	TRBJ2-4	CSVRTSGNGGQYF	TGCAGCGTACGGACTAGCGGGAACGGCGGTCAGTACTTC
NA	TRBV10-1	NA	TRBJ1-4	CASSVRGSRKLFF	TGCGCCAGCAGTGTTCGGGGATCAAGAAAACTGTTTTTT
NA	TRBV11-2	TRBD2	TRBJ2-1	CASAGLAGLGPINEQFF	TGTGCCAGCGCCGGACTAGCCGGATTGGGGCCTATCAATGAGCAGTTCTTC
NA	TRBV28	TRBD1	TRBJ1-5	CASSFYRGAQGIQHF	TGTGCCAGCAGTTTCTACAGGGGTGCCCAAGGAATTCAGCATTTT
NA	TRBV24-1	NA	TRBJ2-2	CATSPETDNTGELFF	TGTGCCACCAGCCCCGAGACAGACAACACCGGGGAGCTGTTTTTT
NA	TRBV27	TRBD1	TRBJ2-1	CASSLSRGNEQFF	TGTGCCAGCAGTTTAAGCAGGGGGAATGAGCAGTTCTTC
once	TRBV29-1	NA	TRBJ2-3	CSVGKGQTTDTQYF	TGCAGCGTTGGTAAAGGACAGACCACAGATACGCAGTATTTT
NA	TRBV10-3	NA	TRBJ1-3	CATAETGAQNTIYF	TGTGCCACCGCGGAGACAGGAGCTCAAAACACCATATATTTT
NA	TRBV3-1/TRBV3-2	TRBD1	TRBJ2-7	CASSQGQAVGEQYF	TGTGCCAGCAGCCAGGGACAGGCGGTGGGAGAGCAGTACTTC
once	TRBV2	TRBD2	TRBJ2-7	CASSDLAGGPYEQYF	TGTGCCAGCAGTGATCTAGCGGGAGGGCCCTACGAGCAGTACTTC
once	TRBV24-1	NA	TRBJ2-3	CATKLKGSDTQYF	TGTGCCACCAAATTGAAGGGGTCAGATACGCAGTATTTT
NA	TRBV30	NA	TRBJ2-1	CAWSLTRRGEQFF	TGTGCCTGGAGTTTGACCCGCAGGGGAGAGCAGTTCTTC
NA	TRBV2	NA	TRBJ1-4	CASSEGLSKLFF	TGTGCCAGCAGTGAAGGGCTCTCAAAACTGTTTTTT
NA	TRBV6-5	NA	TRBJ2-1	CASSYGTISNEQFF	TGTGCCAGCAGTTACGGAACTATCTCTAATGAGCAGTTCTTC
NA	TRBV19	TRBD2	TRBJ2-3	CASSGGLAGSAQDTQYF	TGTGCCAGTAGTGGGGGGTTAGCGGGAAGTGCGCAAGATACGCAGTATTTT
few	TRBV11-2	NA	TRBJ2-1	CASSPIRGGYLNEQFF	TGTGCCAGCAGCCCGATTAGGGGGGGCTACCTGAATGAGCAGTTCTTC
NA	TRBV9	TRBD2	TRBJ2-7	CASSVGAVGGSSYEQYF	TGTGCCAGCAGCGTAGGAGCGGTCGGCGGGAGCTCCTACGAGCAGTACTTC